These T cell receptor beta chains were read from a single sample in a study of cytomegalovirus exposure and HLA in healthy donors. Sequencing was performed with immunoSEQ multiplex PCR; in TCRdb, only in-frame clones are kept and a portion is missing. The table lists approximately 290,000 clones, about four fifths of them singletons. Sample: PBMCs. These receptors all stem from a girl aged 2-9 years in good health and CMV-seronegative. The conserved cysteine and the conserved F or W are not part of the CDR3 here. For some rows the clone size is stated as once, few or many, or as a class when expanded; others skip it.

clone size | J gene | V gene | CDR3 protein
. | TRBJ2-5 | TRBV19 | ASSIGTVKGETQY
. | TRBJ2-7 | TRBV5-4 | ASSLRQAPYEQY
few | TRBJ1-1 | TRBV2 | ASSPDSRDEAF
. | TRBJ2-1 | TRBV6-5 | ASSSQSGGGWNEQF
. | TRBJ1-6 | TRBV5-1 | ASSLAPFDSPLH
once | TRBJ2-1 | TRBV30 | AWSSTPSYNEQF
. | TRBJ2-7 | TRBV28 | ASSPAWTGGAPYEQY
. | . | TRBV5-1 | ASSLDPGQDEQY
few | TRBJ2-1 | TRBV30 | AWSGGGSSYNEQF
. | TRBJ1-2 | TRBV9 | ASSSPPGQGASGYT
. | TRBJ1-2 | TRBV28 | ASSLRGRTLYGYT
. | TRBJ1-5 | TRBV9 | ASSEGLGQPQH
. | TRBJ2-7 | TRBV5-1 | ASSQEYRDHEQY
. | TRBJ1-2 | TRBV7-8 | ASSSTGGANYGYT
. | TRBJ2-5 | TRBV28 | ASSFKSGGSQETQY
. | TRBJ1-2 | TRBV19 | ASSITGWRGQDGYT
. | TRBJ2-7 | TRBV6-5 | ASSYGTSGGEQY
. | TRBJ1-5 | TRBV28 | ASSWSGQRGKRGSQPQH